Each of the 4 T cell receptor beta chains below was sequenced from the same sample in a study of blood T cells in healthy people across ages. It was with a sample-barcoded 5' primer and a J-beta primer mix that a second PCR of about 7 to 12 cycles was run. MiXCR, applied by TCRdb to the 5' RACE reads, yields one record per CDR3 protein. The sample has about 1.1 million distinct CDR3 sequences, around two fifths seen once. Sample: blood. The source is a man younger than 35 in good health.

The chain has TRBV2 and TRBJ1-3; TRBD1 aligns across 7 bases. With 7 bases clipped from V and 3 bases from J, the junction kept 6 bases outside the gene matches. Germline CDR1 reads SNHLY; CDR2 reads FYNNEI. The CDR3 is 14 amino acids. The CDR3 region has the DNA TGTGCCAGCAACCCGACAGGGAGTGGAAACACCATATATTTT. As protein: CASNPTGSGNTIYF.

Concerning this clonotype itself: One end of the junction does not line up with germline, which may come from a read error. CDR3 loop: CANSYPDRGSLTYNEQFF. DNA for the CDR3: TGTGCCAACAGTTACCCTGACAGGGGCTCCTTAACCTACAATGAGCAGTTCTTC. The chain has TRBV6-2 or TRBV6-3 and TRBJ2-1; TRBD1 matches at 8 bases. Germline CDR1 reads MNHEY; CDR2 reads SVGEGT. The CDR3 has 18 residues.

This clonotype has just a few counts. The chain uses TRBV10-3 and TRBJ1-5; 10 bases are a match to TRBD1. The J segment lost 4 bases and the V segment lost 7 bases, leaving 4 bases of the junction unmatched. Germline V gene sequence: CDR1 ENHRY, CDR2 SYGVKD. CDR3 length: 14 residues. DNA for the CDR3: TGTGCCATCAAGGGGACAGGGGAGAATCAGCCCCAGCATTTT. Protein sequence: CAIKGTGENQPQHF.

This clonotype was recorded at least ten times. This rearrangement joins TRBV29-1 to TRBJ2-1; the D gene is possibly TRBD2 (6 bases). The CDR3 sequence is 16 residues long. Trimming removed 6 bases at V and 3 bases at J, with 21 bases between. Germline lookup yields CDR1 SQVTM and CDR2 ANQGSEA. Written as DNA, the CDR3 is TGCAGCGTGGGACCCGTACTAGCAGCAGACTACAATGAGCAGTTCTTC. Protein: CSVGPVLAADYNEQFF.